A single sample gave rise to the 19 T cell receptor beta chains below, sequenced in a study of blood T cell repertoires in COVID-19. Generated by immunoSEQ multiplex PCR, the TCRdb table keeps only in-frame clones and is missing some. The table has 270,000 or so clones, about four fifths seen once; the top ten hold roughly 3.1%. The specimen sequenced was peripheral blood. The receptor source for this set is a woman aged 18-30 years with acute or convalescent COVID-19.

The chain has TRBV19 and TRBJ2-7; 9 positions match TRBD1. The V gene end was trimmed by 6 bases and the J gene end by 5 bases; junction bases not matched to a gene: 8. CDR1 and CDR2 (germline): LNHDA, SQIVND (reference sequence). CDR3 size: 14 residues. CDR3 coding DNA: TGTGCCAGTAGCGTCCGGGACAGGGACCACGAGCAGTACTTC. It codes for CASSVRDRDHEQYF.

The chain recombines TRBV5-4 with TRBJ2-5, with TRBD2 identical over 8 bases. Germline-derived CDR1 and CDR2 are SGHNT and YYREEE (reference sequence). The ends lost 2 bases at V and 2 bases at J; junction bases unmatched: 5. The CDR3 sequence is 15 residues long. The CDR3 bases are TGTGCCAGCAGCTTCCGTTTAGCGGGACAAGAGACCCAGTACTTC. Amino acids: CASSFRLAGQETQYF.

The chain employs TRBV11-3 and TRBJ2-1; 10 bases are shared with TRBD2. CDR3 length: 18 residues. The V segment lost 0 bases and the J segment 5 bases; nucleotides outside the gene matches: 10. Per germline, CDR1 SGHNT and CDR2 YENEEA. The CDR3 nucleotides are TGTGCCAGCAGCTTAGATCAAGGCGGGACTAGCGTCAACAATGAGCAGTTCTTC. This translates into CASSLDQGGTSVNNEQFF. Based on the CDR3 plus reference TRBV11-3 and TRBJ2-1, the full variable domain is EAGVVQSPRYKIIEKKQPVAFWCNPISGHNTLYWYLQNLGQGPELLIRYENEEAVDDSQLPKDRFSAERLKGVDSTLKIQPAELGDSAVYLCASSLDQGGTSVNNEQFFGPGTRLTVL.

This sequence joins TRBV25-1 and TRBJ2-1; D remains ambiguous. The CDR3 covers 12 residues. Deletions cut 6 bases from V and 6 bases from J, with 9 bases between. The germline CDR1 and CDR2 sequences are MGHDK and SYGVNS. Written as DNA, the CDR3 is TGTGCCAGCAGCCGCGGCCCCAATGAGCAGTTCTTC. Translating it yields CASSRGPNEQFF.

The rearrangement uses TRBV20-1 and TRBJ2-7; the match to TRBD1 covers 9 bases. The CDR3 totals 18 residues. Germline lookup yields CDR1 DFQATT and CDR2 SNEGSKA (reference sequence). Unmatched junction bases numbered 19, after V lost 3 bases and J lost 4 bases. CDR3 protein: CSASGGQGLLDSGYEQYF. The CDR3 DNA sequence: TGCAGTGCTAGTGGAGGACAGGGGCTCCTAGATTCGGGTTACGAGCAGTACTTC.

The chain employs TRBV27 and TRBJ1-4, with 9 bases fitting TRBD1. The V gene's germline CDR1 is MNHEY and CDR2 SMNVEV (reference sequence). The CDR3 runs 14 residues. Trimming took 2 bases from V and 8 from J; bases not matched to a gene: 3. DNA for the CDR3: TGTGCCAGCAGTTTAGGACAGGGGATCGAAAAACTGTTTTTT. It translates to CASSLGQGIEKLFF.

This rearrangement joins TRBV3-1 (or the pseudogene TRBV3-2) to TRBJ2-7; maybe TRBD1 (5 bases). This CDR3 is built from 14 residues. Germline V gene sequence: CDR1 LGHDT, CDR2 YNNKEL (reference sequence). V lost 4 bases to trimming and J lost 6 bases, with 16 bases between them. The CDR3 loop is CASSRTGFLGEQYF. CDR3 nucleotides: TGTGCCAGCAGCCGAACAGGCTTTCTGGGCGAGCAGTACTTC.

This chain joins TRBV19 and TRBJ1-2, with D maybe TRBD1 (5 bases). V was shortened by 7 bases and J by 2 bases, with 11 bases between the two germline ends. This CDR3 is 13 amino acids long. The germline CDR1 and CDR2 sequences are LNHDA and SQIVND (reference sequence). The CDR3 loop reads CASTETDNYGYTF. The CDR3 coding sequence is TGTGCCAGTACCGAGACAGACAACTATGGCTACACCTTC.

The chain has TRBV9 and TRBJ1-3; the D is unclear. This CDR3 region has 13 residues. The germline V gene encodes CDR1 SGDLS and CDR2 YYNGEE. The V gene lost 3 bases and the J gene lost 1 base, with 5 bases spanning the gap. As DNA, the CDR3 is TGTGCCAGCAGCGCACTATCTGGAAACACCATATATTTT. Its protein is CASSALSGNTIYF.

The chain employs TRBV5-1 and TRBJ1-1, with 10 bases aligning to TRBD1. The ends lost 4 bases at V and 8 bases at J; junction bases unmatched: 11. This CDR3 comprises 15 residues. Germline CDR1 SGHRS, CDR2 YFSETQ. CDR3 sequence (DNA): TGCGCCAGCAGCGAACTAGGGACAGGGGTTGCCGAAGCTTTCTTT. As protein: CASSELGTGVAEAFF.

This clone turned up a few times. The chain uses TRBV5-6 and TRBJ2-7; D remains unclear. CDR1 and CDR2 (germline): SGHDT, YYEEEE. Between the trimmed V and J ends, which lost 3 bases and 4 bases, there was a span of 5 bases. The CDR3 extends over 11 amino acids. The CDR3 nucleotides are TGTGCCAGCAGCTGGCAGTACGAGCAGTACTTC. Its protein product is CASSWQYEQYF. Complete variable domain (other parts from reference TRBV5-6 and TRBJ2-7): DAGVTQSPTHLIKTRGQQVTLRCSPKSGHDTVSWYQQALGQGPQFIFQYYEEEERQRGNFPDRFSGHQFPNYSSELNVNALLLGDSALYLCASSWQYEQYFGPGTRLTVT.

The V gene is TRBV5-4, the J gene TRBJ2-2, with 8 nucleotides matching TRBD1. Germline values: CDR1 SGHNT, CDR2 YYREEE (reference sequence). V shed 3 bases and J 5 bases; nucleotides not matched to a gene: 6. This CDR3 is 15 amino acids long. CDR3 DNA: TGTGCCAGCAGCTCGGGACAGGTAGTAACCGGGGAGCTGTTTTTT. The encoded protein is CASSSGQVVTGELFF. The entire variable domain, with the rest obtained from reference TRBV5-4 and TRBJ2-2, is as follows: ETGVTQSPTHLIKTRGQQVTLRCSSQSGHNTVSWYQQALGQGPQFIFQYYREEENGRGNFPPRFSGLQFPNYSSELNVNALELDDSALYLCASSSGQVVTGELFFGEGSRLTVL.

The V and J genes are TRBV5-6 and TRBJ2-7; possibly TRBD2 for D (6 bases). The V gene lost 4 bases and the J gene lost 3 bases, with 11 bases spanning the gap. From germline, CDR1 is SGHDT and CDR2 YYEEEE. This CDR3 has 13 amino acids. The CDR3 protein is CASSRLGHYEQYF. CDR3 coding DNA: TGTGCCAGCAGCCGACTAGGGCACTACGAGCAGTACTTC.

The J gene is TRBJ1-5, the V gene TRBV5-5; 9 nucleotides agree with TRBD1. The germline V gene has CDR1 SGHKS and CDR2 YYEKEE (reference sequence). Trimming removed 4 bases from V and 0 bases from J; junction bases left unmatched: 8. This CDR3 region has 17 residues. CDR3 protein: CASSPGTGWGSNQPQHF. The CDR3 nucleotides are TGTGCCAGCAGCCCGGGGACAGGGTGGGGTAGCAATCAGCCCCAGCATTTT.

J is TRBJ2-7 and V is TRBV27; perhaps TRBD1 as D (5 bases). Germline V gene lookup returns CDR1 MNHEY and CDR2 SMNVEV (reference sequence). V gave up 2 bases and J gave up 1 base, with 6 bases separating them. The CDR3 contains 13 residues. The CDR3 protein is CASSLHRSYEQYF. CDR3 in DNA: TGTGCCAGCAGTTTACACAGGTCCTACGAGCAGTACTTC.

The chain couples TRBV13 to TRBJ2-1, with 8 bases lining up with TRBD2. Unmatched junction bases numbered 5, after V lost 1 base and J lost 3 bases. The CDR3 runs to 16 residues. Germline V gene sequence: CDR1 PRHDT, CDR2 FYEKMQ (reference sequence). The CDR3 nucleotides are TGTGCCAGCAGCTTAGTTTCGGGAGGGTACTACAATGAGCAGTTCTTC. It is translated as CASSLVSGGYYNEQFF.

This clone was detected once. This chain links TRBV6-5 with TRBJ2-1; 13 bases are shared with TRBD2. Looked up from germline, CDR1 is MNHEY and CDR2 is SVGAGI. The CDR3 totals 15 residues. J gave up 7 bases and V 6 bases, and 6 bases lay outside the gene matches. The CDR3 region has the DNA TGTGCCAGCAGCGACGGACTAGCGGGAGCAAATGAGCAGTTCTTC. As protein: CASSDGLAGANEQFF.

This chain links TRBV27 with TRBJ2-6; TRBD1 might be the D (5 bases). Germline V gene lookup returns CDR1 MNHEY and CDR2 SMNVEV (reference sequence). The CDR3 totals 12 residues. Between the trimmed V and J ends, which lost 10 bases and 4 bases, there was a span of 8 bases. This CDR3 reads CATGAGANVLTF. CDR3 in DNA: TGTGCCACTGGGGCCGGGGCCAACGTCCTGACTTTC. Filled out from reference TRBV27 and TRBJ2-6, the complete variable domain reads EAQVTQNPRYLITVTGKKLTVTCSQNMNHEYMSWYRQDPGLGLRQIYYSMNVEVTDKGDVPEGYKVSRKEKRNFPLILESPSPNQTSLYFCATGAGANVLTFGAGSRLTVL.

This chain links TRBV11-2 with TRBJ2-1; tentative D call: TRBD1 (6 bases). Germline V gene data show CDR1 as SGHAT and CDR2 as FQNNGV. The CDR3 loop spans 14 amino acids. Trimming stripped 4 bases from V and 3 bases from J, with 10 bases between. CDR3 amino acids: CASSSEDSYNEQFF. The CDR3, as DNA: TGTGCCAGCAGCTCAGAGGACAGCTACAATGAGCAGTTCTTC.